This T cell receptor (beta chain) is drawn from a study of T cell clonality in common variable immunodeficiency. Points from the study as a whole: Fewer TCRbeta clones were shared among CVID subjects than controls. Fewer deletions and N-nucleotide insertions were reportedly seen in common variable immunodeficiency TCR beta sequences.

The CDR3 has 14 residues. CDR1 and CDR2 from the germline V gene are MNHNS and SASEGT. The V end was cut by 4 bases, the J end by 2 bases, with 10 bases between. The protocol was immunoSEQ multiplex PCR, while the TCRdb copy is restricted to in-frame clones and leaves out a portion. Observed in the sample are about 31,000 clones, none of them singletons. This clone was detected ten times or more. Antigen: not known. Coverage ceases 3 residues before the CDR3 finishes, and the germline J gene fills in the end. What was sequenced was peripheral blood mononuclear cells. This receptor was identified in a person between 18 and 70 years old in good health. The chain links TRBV6-1 to TRBJ2-3; tentatively, D is TRBD1 (5 bases). CDR3 amino acids: CASSALDTTDTQYF. The sequenced CDR3 bases are TGTGCCAGCAGTGCGCTGGACACCACAGATACG.